This record looks at one TCR beta chain sequence and its context. Its recognized antigen is unknown. No per-base quality is available; no much larger clone lies one base away. The data stem from a study of shared clonotypes between healthy human individuals (dated by TCRdb to about 2020). Background for the entire study: The cohort comprised a couple of women and a few men aged 18 to 49 years. For each donor, CD4 naive and CD4 memory were each given three plates, CD8 naive was given two plates, and CD8 memory was given one plate. Blood TCR repertoires of several healthy adults were deeply sequenced to estimate repertoire size and the extent of clonotype sharing between individuals. Libraries were prepared and TCR repertoires were sequenced by different laboratories using diverse techniques, in order to increase sequencing depth and limit assay-specific biases. Each donor's leukapheresis produced roughly between roughly 0.85 and 9.5 billion PBMCs.

Using the deep immunoSEQ assay, multiplex PCR amplified TCR CDR3 regions from genomic DNA. Extracted genomic DNA from each cell subset was spread evenly across all wells of several immunoSEQ 96-well plates, with each plate serving as a replicate. For sorted subsets, around 200 ng genomic DNA, equal to 25,000 to 35,000 T cell genomes, was loaded into each replicate PCR. The purified libraries were quantified using a Qubit 3.0 fluorometer, sized with a Bioanalyzer 2100, and then quantified again using the KAPA Library Quantification kit. Every immunoSEQ 96-well plate was sequenced on a dedicated single-read 150-cycle Illumina NextSeq 550 flow cell. The source study handled its data this way. Because the immunoSEQ output held only junctional sequences and lacked quality scores, the filtering could not match the filtering applied to full-length reads. Sequences were annotated with PyIR, a Python wrapper for IgBLAST v1.9, and V/J genes and CDR3 were assigned using IMGT germline references. Reads with weak V/J assignments (E-value above 1e-6), missing CDR3, stop codons, out-of-frame junctions, or ambiguous translated residues were removed. V3J clonotypes were defined as sequences sharing an identical inferred V gene, J gene, and CDR3 amino acid sequence. To compute the percentage overlap between repertoires, the number of shared unique clonotypes was divided by the size of the smaller repertoire. Richness of each repertoire was evaluated using RTK rarefaction, the Chao1 estimator, and Recon v2.1 estimates of unobserved clonotypes. OLGA was used to compute generation probabilities for all TCRbeta clonotypes that the gDNA method yielded from a handful of donors. TCRdb provides this immuneACCESS table in a form limited to in-frame rearrangements. Some clones are lacking; in checked studies, under half of them reflect an unresolved V gene, and why the rest are absent is not known. For V, J and clone size, that table is used; D and trimming come from the DNA. For this sample the table gives some 2,500,000 clones, of which 85% to 95% were detected only once. 0.37% of the sample belongs to the ten largest clones.

Healthy HIV-negative adults with no recently reported acute infections or vaccinations were included as donors. Every donor was a Caucasian adult residing in Nashville, Tennessee, USA. CD4+ T cells were enriched by magnetic negative selection, after which naive cells were positively selected on CD45RA and the negative fraction was taken as the memory subset. Blood was collected by leukapheresis, and PBMCs were isolated by Ficoll-Histopaque density gradient centrifugation and then cryopreserved in liquid nitrogen vapor phase. Analytical flow cytometry was used to check the purity and quantity of each magnetically sorted T cell population. From each sorted fraction, genomic DNA was isolated and quantified by UV absorbance on a Nanodrop 2000c. Broader findings and caveats from the paper: Because the study included only a small number of donors, the genetic and exposure-history diversity represented was limited. Sharing across several donors was observed for around 5% of naive CD4, less than 4% of naive CD8, over 2% of memory CD4, and about 0.4% of memory CD8 clonotypes. Estimated clonotype richness was generally larger for naive than for memory subsets. Based on pairwise subsampling, the degree of clonotype sharing among donors was expected to be affected by sequencing depth. Compared with non-shared clonotypes, the clonotypes found in all four sorted-subset donors had higher generation probabilities. Rarefaction of sorted-subset datasets indicated incomplete sequencing despite the large sequencing depth. Only blood was sampled, and tissue TCR repertoires likely differ from those in blood.

CDR1 SGHVS and CDR2 FNYEAQ were looked up in the germline V gene. V loses 1 base of germline sequence and J loses 7 bases, and the interval between the two ends is 7 bases. The CDR3 has 12 amino acids, counting the end cysteine and phenylalanine. The sequence is cut down to CDR3 DNA, 36 bases in frame from base 1. Material: naive CD4+ T cells from PBMCs. Per the publication, the cell subset or site label means: CD45RA+ positively selected. The receptor chain draws on TRBV7-6 and TRBJ1-2, with TRBD1 perhaps the D gene, on 6 matching bases. This TCR was sampled from a man between 18 and 35 years old in good health. Some clones in this sample may be carry-over from other donors' samples. The DNA reads TGTGCCAGCAGCTTAGACAGGGTTGGCTACACCTTC. Its protein product is CASSLDRVGYTF.